Following are 3 T cell receptor beta chains from one sample sequenced in a study of CD8 T cells in ankylosing spondylitis. From the 5' RACE reads, TCRdb called clonotypes with MiXCR, one entry per CDR3 protein. The sample carries fewer than 400,000 distinct CDR3 sequences, roughly 14% recorded once. Sequenced material: blood, either unsorted or a sorted T cell fraction (not recorded which). Every receptor here comes from a male donor with ankylosing spondylitis or in good health (not recorded which).

This chain uses TRBV7-8 with TRBJ2-7; perhaps TRBD1 as D (5 bases). Germline CDR1 reads SGHVS; CDR2 reads FQNEAQ. The CDR3 has 13 residues. V was cut by 5 bases and J by 3 bases, with 11 bases left in between. The CDR3 DNA sequence: TGTGCCAGCAGCCAGGGTCCCTTCTACGAGCAGTACTTC. Translated: CASSQGPFYEQYF.

V usage is TRBV14 and J usage is TRBJ1-1; no clear D. This CDR3 is built from 14 residues. Germline values: CDR1 SGHDN, CDR2 FVKESK. Trimming cost V 2 bases and J 0 bases, with 7 bases left between them. The CDR3 spells CASSQPGMNTEAFF. CDR3 DNA sequence: TGTGCCAGCAGCCAACCGGGCATGAACACTGAAGCTTTCTTT.

This clonotype showed up just a few times. This chain uses TRBV5-6 with TRBJ2-1; 10 bases agree with TRBD2. V lost 4 bases to trimming and J lost 8 bases; unmatched junction nucleotides: 6. This CDR3 spans 14 amino acids. Germline CDR1 SGHDT, CDR2 YYEEEE. The CDR3 coding sequence is TGTGCCAGCAGCACCAGCGGGGGGGTCGATGAGCAGTTCTTC. It encodes CASSTSGGVDEQFF.